The clone carrying this T cell receptor (beta chain) appeared a single time. Germline V gene sequence: CDR1 SGHVS, CDR2 FNYEAQ. V lost 1 base and J 4 bases, leaving 7 bases between the germline ends. There are 13 residues in the CDR3. The source of the sample is a study of cytotoxic CD8 clonotypes in ibrutinib-treated CLL. Study in general: Following a median 12 months of treatment, with a range of 6 to 36, response samples were taken.

Here immunoSEQ multiplex PCR was the method, and the copy in TCRdb shows in-frame clones only, minus some. The data show about 13,000 clones, about two thirds seen once. Sequenced material: PBMCs, taken before ibrutinib treatment. The chain recombines TRBV7-6 with TRBJ2-5; D unclear. The origin of this receptor is a human donor with chronic lymphocytic leukemia. CDR3 in DNA: TGTGCCAGCAGCTTAGGGCCCCCAGAGACCCAGTACTTC. Translation: CASSLGPPETQYF.